A selection of T cell receptor beta chains follows, all from one sample in a study of Graves' ophthalmopathy and Graves' hyperthyroidism. TCRdb re-analysed the multiplex PCR reads in MiXCR, keeping a single row per CDR3 protein. The sample consists of 360,000 or so distinct CDR3 sequences, about 18% of them appearing once. The sequencing sample was made of peripheral blood. These receptors all come from a young woman with Graves' ophthalmopathy. Both conserved end residues are part of each CDR3. A D gene is named only where the DNA matches it firmly. Size is stated for part of the rows, as once, few or many counts, or as a class when the clone is expanded.

>TRBJ1-2|-|12|many|TRBV15
CATGWAGYGYTF
TGTGCCACAGGGTGGGCTGGCTATGGCTACACCTTC
>TRBJ1-1|-|14|many|TRBV7-8
CASSLARQAFEAFF
TGTGCCAGCAGCTTAGCTCGACAGGCCTTTGAAGCTTTCTTT
>TRBJ2-7|TRBD1|15|many|TRBV12-3/TRBV12-4
CASSLNRGLYHEQYF
TGTGCCAGCAGTTTAAACAGGGGGCTTTATCACGAGCAGTACTTC
>TRBJ2-7|-|14|many|TRBV29-1
CSVLIAAGSYEQYF
TGCAGCGTCCTCATAGCGGCCGGATCCTACGAGCAGTACTTC
>TRBJ2-7|-|13|many|TRBV7-8
CASGTPGLNEQYF
TGTGCCAGCGGAACCCCGGGACTTAACGAGCAGTACTTC
>TRBJ2-4|-|17|-|TRBV18
CASSPPGQGSSKNIQYF
TGTGCCAGCTCACCGCCTGGGCAGGGCTCCTCCAAAAACATTCAGTACTTC
>TRBJ1-1|-|13|many|TRBV5-1
CASSWGVNTEAFF
TGCGCCAGCAGCTGGGGGGTGAACACTGAAGCTTTCTTT
>TRBJ1-5|-|14|many|TRBV5-1
CASSLTAGNQPQHF
TGCGCCAGCAGCTTGACAGCCGGCAATCAGCCCCAGCATTTT
>TRBJ1-5|-|17|many|TRBV4-1
CASSQDLREGPNQPQHF
TGCGCCAGCAGCCAAGACCTTAGGGAGGGTCCTAATCAGCCCCAGCATTTT
>TRBJ2-5|-|13|many|TRBV7-8
CASSSDSQGTQYF
TGTGCCAGCAGTTCCGACTCCCAAGGGACCCAGTACTTC
>TRBJ1-2|-|15|-|TRBV28
CASSLPGAANYGYTF
TGTGCCAGCAGTTTACCCGGCGCGGCTAACTATGGCTACACCTTC
>TRBJ2-5|-|15|many|TRBV4-2
CASSQDGGGQETQYF
TGTGCCAGCAGCCAAGATGGAGGGGGCCAAGAGACCCAGTACTTC
>TRBJ1-1|-|13|many|TRBV10-3
CAIWAGGTTEAFF
TGTGCCATCTGGGCCGGTGGGACCACTGAAGCTTTCTTT
>TRBJ1-2|-|13|many|TRBV29-1
CSVEDHVRYGYTF
TGCAGCGTTGAAGATCATGTGCGGTATGGCTACACCTTC
>TRBJ2-4|-|15|-|TRBV12-3/TRBV12-4
CASSPRAEAKNIQYF
TGTGCCAGCAGCCCCAGGGCGGAAGCCAAAAACATTCAGTACTTC
>TRBJ2-7|-|15|many|TRBV28
CASSPIGTASYEQYF
TGTGCCAGCAGTCCCATCGGGACGGCCTCCTACGAGCAGTACTTC
>TRBJ2-5|TRBD1|15|many|TRBV7-2
CASSDRDRSKETQYF
TGTGCCAGCAGCGACCGGGACAGGAGTAAAGAGACCCAGTACTTC
>TRBJ2-2|TRBD2|16|many|TRBV30
CAWSVLTAGGTGELFF
TGTGCCTGGAGTGTACTAACAGCGGGAGGGACCGGGGAGCTGTTTTTT
>TRBJ2-7|-|15|many|TRBV20-1
CSARGPGTLLYEQYF
TGCAGTGCTAGAGGTCCGGGCACTCTACTCTACGAGCAGTACTTC
>TRBJ2-2|-|14|many|TRBV11-1
CASTWTAKAGELFF
TGTGCCAGCACTTGGACAGCGAAGGCCGGGGAGCTGTTTTTT
>TRBJ2-7|-|16|-|TRBV28
CASSLSPGQTPYEQYF
TGTGCCAGCAGTTTATCCCCGGGGCAGACTCCCTACGAGCAGTACTTC
>TRBJ2-6|-|12|many|TRBV28
CATLAGANVLTF
TGTGCCACCCTAGCTGGGGCCAACGTCCTGACTTTC
>TRBJ2-7|-|16|many|TRBV7-9
CASSLALTATWDEQYF
TGTGCCAGCAGCTTAGCGTTGACAGCTACTTGGGATGAGCAGTACTTC
>TRBJ2-7|-|16|many|TRBV6-2/TRBV6-3
CASSYSKQSGSYEQYF
TGTGCCAGCAGTTACTCGAAACAGTCGGGTTCCTACGAGCAGTACTTC
>TRBJ2-2|-|16|-|TRBV4-3
CASSQERGGNTGEPFF
TGCGCCAGCAGCCAAGAGAGGGGAGGCAACACCGGGGAGCCGTTTTTT
>TRBJ1-6|TRBD1|15|many|TRBV12-3/TRBV12-4
CASSLAQGALSPLHF
TGTGCCAGCAGTTTAGCGCAGGGGGCTCTTTCACCCCTCCACTTT
>TRBJ2-5|-|13|many|TRBV6-2/TRBV6-3
CASSSSIQETQYF
TGTGCCAGCAGCTCTTCGATCCAAGAGACCCAGTACTTC
>TRBJ2-7|-|13|many|TRBV7-2
CASSLGFSYEQYF
TGTGCCAGCAGCTTGGGGTTTTCCTACGAGCAGTACTTC
>TRBJ2-2|-|17|many|TRBV20-1
CSASLGRAGPVTGELFF
TGCAGTGCTAGTTTGGGGCGGGCGGGACCCGTCACCGGGGAGCTGTTTTTT
>TRBJ2-4|TRBD2|17|many|TRBV6-2/TRBV6-3
CASSYLGLAGVKNIQYF
TGTGCCAGCAGTTACCTCGGACTAGCGGGAGTCAAAAACATTCAGTACTTC
>TRBJ2-7|TRBD1|15|many|TRBV12-3/TRBV12-4
CASRGTGTGYNEQYF
TGTGCCAGCAGAGGGACCGGGACAGGGTATAACGAGCAGTACTTC
>TRBJ1-5|-|15|many|TRBV5-1
CAGSPLGRAAEPQHF
TGCGCCGGCAGCCCCCTCGGCCGGGCGGCGGAGCCCCAGCATTTT
>TRBJ2-7|TRBD1|16|-|TRBV24-1
CATSDFNRDSLYEQYF
TGTGCCACCAGTGATTTTAACCGGGACAGCCTCTACGAGCAGTACTTC
>TRBJ2-5|TRBD2|15|many|TRBV2
CASRPSRGDQETQYF
TGTGCCAGCAGGCCCTCGCGGGGGGACCAAGAGACCCAGTACTTC
>TRBJ1-6|-|15|many|TRBV18
CASSFLVGENSPLHF
TGTGCCAGCTCATTCCTTGTAGGGGAGAATTCACCCCTCCACTTT
>TRBJ2-5|TRBD2|15|-|TRBV7-9
CASSYYRAGEETQYF
TGTGCCAGCAGCTATTATAGAGCGGGAGAGGAGACCCAGTACTTC
>TRBJ1-1|-|14|-|TRBV20-1
CSARIRDTFTEAFF
TGCAGTGCTAGAATTAGGGACACCTTCACTGAAGCTTTCTTT
>TRBJ1-1|-|15|many|TRBV20-1
CSARDRGGRKTEAFF
TGCAGTGCTAGAGATAGGGGAGGGAGGAAGACTGAAGCTTTCTTT
>TRBJ2-7|TRBD1|15|many|TRBV7-8
CASSSIDRADYEQYF
TGTGCCAGCAGCTCCATAGACAGGGCGGACTACGAGCAGTACTTC
>TRBJ2-5|TRBD2|14|few|TRBV7-2
CASSLGRNQETQYF
TGTGCCAGCAGCCTCGGGAGGAACCAAGAGACCCAGTACTTC
>TRBJ2-2|-|12|many|TRBV19
CATTRWTGELFF
TGTGCCACGACGAGGTGGACCGGGGAGCTGTTTTTT
>TRBJ1-3|-|14|-|TRBV15
CATSRDSSGNTIYF
TGTGCCACCAGCAGGGACAGCTCTGGAAACACCATATATTTT
>TRBJ2-2|-|17|many|TRBV6-4
CASSQRPSGIGTGELFF
TGTGCCAGCAGCCAGAGACCTTCCGGGATCGGGACCGGGGAGCTGTTTTTT
>TRBJ2-5|-|11|many|TRBV29-1
CSGGLKETQYF
TGCAGCGGAGGGCTAAAAGAGACCCAGTACTTC
>TRBJ1-6|-|19|-|TRBV3-1
CASSQDLGSVSSYNSPLHF
TGTGCCAGCAGCCAAGATCTTGGGTCAGTGAGCTCCTATAATTCACCCCTCCACTTT
>TRBJ2-2|-|13|many|TRBV6-5
CASSFFSDGELFF
TGTGCCAGCAGTTTTTTTTCGGACGGGGAGCTGTTTTTT
>TRBJ2-5|-|15|many|TRBV28
CASTDRAGGQETQYF
TGTGCCAGCACCGACCGGGCGGGTGGGCAAGAGACCCAGTACTTC
>TRBJ2-7|-|13|many|TRBV5-1
CASSTDTGYEQYF
TGCGCCAGCAGCACGGACACCGGCTACGAGCAGTACTTC
>TRBJ2-7|TRBD2|19|many|TRBV6-7
CASSFRPGLAGGTTSEQYF
TGTGCCAGCAGTTTTCGTCCCGGACTAGCGGGAGGAACGACGTCCGAGCAGTACTTC
>TRBJ1-1|-|14|many|TRBV20-1
CSASGARGNTEAFF
TGCAGTGCCTCGGGCGCGAGAGGGAACACTGAAGCTTTCTTT